The next 23 T cell receptor beta chains were all read from a single sample in a study of post-analysis software for immune sequencing data. These TCRs' antigens remain unknown. Unique molecular identifiers featured in each of the TCR beta cDNA libraries. MiXCR was run by TCRdb on the PCR reads, yielding one entry per CDR3 protein. The sample includes approximately 730,000 distinct CDR3 sequences, roughly 46% of them seen just once. Broader study findings: Elevated frequency relative to controls characterized roughly 5 TRBV segments in patients, TRBV5-6, TRBV5-1 and TRBV20-1 among them.

Sequencing was carried out using blood. These receptors all stem from a girl under 18 with multiple sclerosis.

The V call is TRBV4-2, the J call TRBJ2-3; 9 nucleotides line up with TRBD2. CDR1 is LGHNA, CDR2 YNFKEQ, per germline. There are 16 residues in the CDR3. The J segment lost 6 bases and the V segment lost 4 bases, leaving 11 bases of the junction unmatched. CDR3 bases: TGTGCCAGCAGCCCTGATAGCGGGAGAAAGGCCGATACGCAGTATTTT. Protein product: CASSPDSGRKADTQYF.

The rearrangement links TRBV18 to TRBJ2-5; 7 positions agree with TRBD1. Per germline, CDR1 KGHSH and CDR2 LQKENI. The V gene end was trimmed by 1 base and the J gene end by 5 bases; junction bases not matched to a gene: 7. There are 15 residues in the CDR3. This chain's CDR3 is CASSPRQGVEETQYF. As DNA, the CDR3 is TGTGCCAGCTCACCACGACAGGGAGTAGAGGAGACCCAGTACTTC.

This chain's CDR3 is CASSLVDNEQYF. CDR3 sequence (DNA): TGTGCCAGCAGCTTGGTGGACAACGAGCAGTACTTC. The rearrangement links TRBV5-6 to TRBJ2-7; TRBD1 might be the D (5 bases). Trimming shortened V by 0 bases and J by 5 bases, and 6 bases separated the two germline ends. CDR3 length: 12 amino acids. CDR1 is SGHDT, CDR2 YYEEEE, per germline.

The chain links TRBV7-6 to TRBJ1-6, with D perhaps matching TRBD1 (6 bases). Germline V CDR1 and CDR2: SGHVS, FNYEAQ. The CDR3 extends over 16 amino acids. V was cut by 5 bases and J by 2 bases, with 13 bases left in between. The DNA of the CDR3 is TGTGCCAGCAGCCATTCACAGGGAACCTATAATTCACCCCTCCACTTT. Translated, it gives CASSHSQGTYNSPLHF.

CDR3 coding DNA: TGTGCCAGCAACCCCGGGACTCAAGGCTACGAGCAGTACTTC. This sequence encodes CASNPGTQGYEQYF. The chain carries TRBV2 and TRBJ2-7; D is possibly TRBD2 (6 bases). Germline V CDR1 and CDR2: SNHLY, FYNNEI. V gave up 7 bases and J gave up 3 bases, with 16 bases separating them. The CDR3 is 14 amino acids.

Only a few counts were recorded for this clonotype. The chain carries TRBV6-5 and TRBJ2-4; 8 positions agree with TRBD1. Germline V gene lookup returns CDR1 MNHEY and CDR2 SVGAGI. V shed 4 bases and J 7 bases; nucleotides not matched to a gene: 6. This CDR3 is built from 14 residues. The CDR3: CASSSGQGVNIQYF. The CDR3 coding sequence is TGTGCCAGCAGTTCCGGACAGGGAGTCAACATTCAGTACTTC.

The sample holds a few counts of this clonotype. Here the CDR3 reads CSVLPTSGRAYEQYF. CDR3 in DNA: TGCAGCGTTCTCCCCACTAGCGGGAGGGCCTACGAGCAGTACTTC. V usage is TRBV29-1 and J usage is TRBJ2-7; 13 bases are a match to TRBD2. The CDR3 is 15 amino acids. CDR1 and CDR2 from the germline V gene are SQVTM and ANQGSEA. Trimming at V came to 5 bases and at J to 2 bases, leaving 6 bases not matched to a gene.

The chain recombines TRBV5-1 with TRBJ2-3; TRBD2 aligns across 11 bases. CDR3 length equals 16 residues. Per the germline V gene, CDR1 is SGHRS and CDR2 is YFSETQ. Trimming took 4 bases from V and 2 from J; bases not matched to a gene: 6. CDR3 sequence: CASSLRLAGNTDTQYF. CDR3 nucleotide sequence: TGCGCCAGCAGCCTCCGACTAGCGGGAAACACAGATACGCAGTATTTT.

The table lists this clonotype with a few counts. This chain connects TRBV20-1 to TRBJ2-3; 8 positions agree with TRBD2. The CDR3 consists of 13 residues. The ends lost 5 bases at V and 3 bases at J; junction bases unmatched: 4. Looked up from germline, CDR1 is DFQATT and CDR2 is SNEGSKA (reference sequence). In DNA, the CDR3 is TGCAGTGCTGGGACTAGAAGTACAGATACGCAGTATTTT. Its translation: CSAGTRSTDTQYF.

The chain carries TRBV20-1 and TRBJ2-3, with D perhaps TRBD2 (5 bases). Germline V gene sequence: CDR1 DFQATT, CDR2 SNEGSKA (reference sequence). The CDR3 spans 15 residues. The V and J ends lost 3 bases and 0 bases respectively, with 13 bases between them. CDR3 coding DNA: TGCAGTGCTAGCTCAGCGGCCAAGAGCACAGATACGCAGTATTTT. Translated, it gives CSASSAAKSTDTQYF.

This clonotype was seen once. The chain joins TRBV2 to TRBJ2-7; 7 bases are shared with TRBD2. The CDR3 runs 15 residues. Unmatched junction bases numbered 10, after V lost 5 bases and J lost 3 bases. Germline values: CDR1 SNHLY, CDR2 FYNNEI. CDR3 nucleotides: TGTGCCAGCAGTTCTAGCGGCCCCGGGGACTACGAGCAGTACTTC. Its protein product is CASSSSGPGDYEQYF.

Only a few counts were recorded for this clonotype. The gene calls are TRBV7-2 and TRBJ2-3; maybe TRBD1 (6 bases). This CDR3 comprises 15 residues. V dropped 0 bases and J dropped 2 bases, with 9 bases sitting between them. The germline gives CDR1 SGHTA, CDR2 FQGNSA. The CDR3 here is CASSLARQDTDTQYF. The DNA for the CDR3 is TGTGCCAGCAGCTTAGCGCGACAGGACACAGATACGCAGTATTTT.

The genes are TRBV6-5 and TRBJ1-1, with 10 bases matching TRBD1. Germline V gives CDR1 MNHEY, CDR2 SVGAGI. The trim removed 2 bases at V and 1 base at J, leaving 1 base unmatched. The CDR3 contains 15 residues. The CDR3 spells CASSYDRGRNTEAFF. For the CDR3, the DNA is TGTGCCAGCAGTTACGACAGGGGGCGGAACACTGAAGCTTTCTTT.

This clonotype was recorded a few times. The chain uses TRBV7-2 and TRBJ2-5, with 8 bases identical to TRBD2. The V segment lost 4 bases and the J segment 1 base; nucleotides outside the gene matches: 8. Germline loops: CDR1 SGHTA, CDR2 FQGNSA. This CDR3 has 16 amino acids. As DNA, the CDR3 is TGTGCCAGCAGCTCAAGACGACTAGCGCGCCAAGAGACCCAGTACTTC. Protein: CASSSRRLARQETQYF.

The chain uses TRBV24-1 and TRBJ2-3; 7 nucleotides align to TRBD2. The CDR3 has 16 residues. From germline, CDR1 is KGHDR and CDR2 SFDVKD. V shed 4 bases, J shed 5 bases, and the junction held 11 bases outside the gene matches. CDR3 coding DNA: TGTGCCACCAGTGACCCGGCGGGAGCGCAGATAGATACGCAGTATTTT. This sequence encodes CATSDPAGAQIDTQYF.

This clonotype occurred a few times. The chain couples TRBV12-3 or TRBV12-4 to TRBJ2-5; the D is unclear. The V end was cut by 6 bases, the J end by 0 bases, with 14 bases between. The CDR3 spans 15 residues. CDR3: CASSVGRLYQETQYF. Written as DNA, the CDR3 is TGTGCCAGCAGCGTAGGGCGCCTGTACCAAGAGACCCAGTACTTC.

The rearrangement links TRBV14 to TRBJ2-5, with a possible D match to TRBD2 (6 bases). V was shortened by 4 bases and J by 5 bases, with 17 bases between the two germline ends. Germline values: CDR1 SGHDN, CDR2 FVKESK. The CDR3 consists of 15 residues. The CDR3 here is CASSPKGGTFETQYF. CDR3 bases: TGTGCCAGCAGCCCCAAAGGTGGGACTTTCGAGACCCAGTACTTC.

This chain links TRBV7-3 with TRBJ2-3, with 11 bases identical to TRBD2. The V gene's germline CDR1 is SGHTA and CDR2 FQGTGA. The ends lost 6 bases at V and 4 bases at J; junction bases unmatched: 3. There are 14 residues in the CDR3. The CDR3 protein is CASRPGLAADTQYF. For the CDR3, the DNA is TGTGCCAGCAGACCGGGACTAGCGGCAGATACGCAGTATTTT. The full variable domain, completed using reference TRBV7-3 and TRBJ2-3, is GAGVSQTPSNKVTEKGKYVELRCDPISGHTALYWYRQSLGQGPEFLIYFQGTGAADDSGLPNDRFFAVRPEGSVSTLKIQRTERGDSAVYLCASRPGLAADTQYFGPGTRLTVL.

The V gene is TRBV5-1, the J gene TRBJ2-3, with 9 bases aligning to TRBD1. Losses at the gene ends were 4 bases for V and 3 bases for J; bases not matched to a gene: 12. The CDR3 contains 17 residues. From germline, CDR1 is SGHRS and CDR2 YFSETQ. CDR3 residues: CASSVTGTGSKTDTQYF. CDR3 DNA: TGCGCCAGCAGCGTTACCGGGACAGGGTCAAAGACAGATACGCAGTATTTT.

The V gene is TRBV29-1, the J gene TRBJ2-5; possible D gene TRBD1, 6 bases. V was clipped by 4 bases and J by 11 bases, with 26 bases between them. CDR3 size: 15 residues. The germline CDR1 and CDR2 sequences are SQVTM and ANQGSEA. In DNA form, the CDR3 reads TGCAGCGTTGGGGTGATGGGGGCCGGGGATGTAGAGCAGTACTTC. This translates into CSVGVMGAGDVEQYF.

The V and J genes are TRBV20-1 and TRBJ2-1; 7 bases match TRBD2. V lost 5 bases to trimming and J lost 0 bases; unmatched junction nucleotides: 10. This CDR3 contains 16 residues. From germline, CDR1 is DFQATT and CDR2 SNEGSKA (reference sequence). The CDR3 DNA reads as TGCAGTGCTGATGATAGCGGGCTAAGCTCCTACAATGAGCAGTTCTTC. It translates to CSADDSGLSSYNEQFF.

The chain links TRBV27 to TRBJ1-5; 9 nucleotides align to TRBD1. With 6 bases clipped from V and 2 bases from J, the junction kept 5 bases outside the gene matches. The length of the CDR3 is 15 residues. The germline V gene encodes CDR1 MNHEY and CDR2 SMNVEV (reference sequence). The CDR3 region has the DNA TGTGCCAGCAGGTTGGGACAGGGCCGCAATCAGCCCCAGCATTTT. Protein: CASRLGQGRNQPQHF.

This clonotype was seen only once. V is TRBV9 and J is TRBJ1-1, with TRBD1 matching over 9 bases. This CDR3 is 16 amino acids long. Germline CDR1 and CDR2: SGDLS and YYNGEE. J gave up 3 bases and V 2 bases, and 8 bases lay outside the gene matches. CDR3 residues: CASSVSSQGAHTEAFF. CDR3 nucleotides: TGTGCCAGCAGCGTTTCCTCACAGGGGGCTCACACTGAAGCTTTCTTT. The full variable domain, completed using reference TRBV9 and TRBJ1-1, is DSGVTQTPKHLITATGQRVTLRCSPRSGDLSVYWYQQSLDQGLQFLIQYYNGEERAKGNILERFSAQQFPDLHSELNLSSLELGDSALYFCASSVSSQGAHTEAFFGQGTRLTVV.